One and the same sample provided the 23 T cell receptor beta chains below, sequenced in a study of T cells in Graves' hyperthyroidism and ophthalmopathy. TCR beta CDR3 region amplification was performed from RNA transcripts. A first-round RT-PCR of the TCR CDR3 used the HTBI primer set. TCRdb called the multiplex PCR reads again in MiXCR, with one record for every CDR3 protein. The sample yields around 370,000 distinct CDR3 sequences, less than 20% seen once. The sample comprised blood. The receptors derive from a young man with Graves' ophthalmopathy.

The chain uses TRBV7-9 and TRBJ2-7; 12 positions agree with TRBD2. J gave up 5 bases and V 6 bases, and 17 bases lay outside the gene matches. The germline V gene encodes CDR1 SEHNR and CDR2 FQNEAQ (reference sequence). There are 18 residues in the CDR3. CDR3 nucleotide sequence: TGTGCCAGCAGTCGGGACTCTAGCGGGGGGGCAAAATTCCACGAGCAGTACTTC. Its protein is CASSRDSSGGAKFHEQYF. The full variable domain, its missing parts supplied by reference TRBV7-9 and TRBJ2-7, is DTGVSQNPRHKITKRGQNVTFRCDPISEHNRLYWYRQTLGQGPEFLTYFQNEAQLEKSRLLSDRFSAERPKGSFSTLEIQRTEQGDSAMYLCASSRDSSGGAKFHEQYFGPGTRLTVT.

This clonotype was seen ten or more times. The chain couples TRBV5-1 to TRBJ1-1; 7 bases line up with TRBD1. The V gene end was trimmed by 3 bases and the J gene end by 8 bases; junction bases not matched to a gene: 7. CDR1 and CDR2 (germline): SGHRS, YFSETQ. The CDR3 is 13 residues long. CDR3 coding DNA: TGCGCCAGCAGCTCAGACCCAGGGGGGGAAGCTTTCTTT. Translating gives CASSSDPGGEAFF. The entire variable domain, with the rest obtained from reference TRBV5-1 and TRBJ1-1, is as follows: KAGVTQTPRYLIKTRGQQVTLSCSPISGHRSVSWYQQTPGQGLQFLFEYFSETQRNKGNFPGRFSGRQFSNSRSEMNVSTLELGDSALYLCASSSDPGGEAFFGQGTRLTVV.

Many counts were recorded for this clonotype. The CDR3 loop is CASSLLAVNEQFF. The CDR3 DNA reads TGTGCCAGCAGCTTATTGGCGGTCAATGAGCAGTTCTTC. V is TRBV7-9 and J is TRBJ2-1; D gene uncertain. Germline loops: CDR1 SEHNR, CDR2 FQNEAQ (reference sequence). Trimming took off 2 bases at V and 6 bases at J, with 8 bases between the two ends. This CDR3 is built from 13 residues.

The chain recombines TRBV5-1 with TRBJ2-2, with D tentatively TRBD1 (5 bases). V was pared by 0 bases and J by 4 bases, with 7 bases between. The CDR3 spans 14 residues. Looked up from germline, CDR1 is SGHRS and CDR2 is YFSETQ. CDR3 residues: CASSLGTITGELFF. The CDR3 bases are TGCGCCAGCAGCTTGGGGACAATCACCGGGGAGCTGTTTTTT.

J is TRBJ2-3 and V is TRBV24-1; TRBD1 matches 7 bases. This CDR3 has 17 residues. Germline V gene lookup returns CDR1 KGHDR and CDR2 SFDVKD. J was trimmed by 7 bases and V by 6 bases; bases with no gene match: 18. The chain's CDR3 is CATSPSIVRQGTNTQYF. DNA for the CDR3: TGTGCCACCAGTCCTTCTATTGTAAGACAGGGTACAAATACGCAGTATTTT.

This clonotype was counted many times. The genes are TRBV3-1 and TRBJ1-2, with a tentative D call TRBD1 (6 bases). The germline V and J ends were trimmed by 4 bases and 5 bases, with 14 bases remaining between them. The germline V gene has CDR1 LGHDT and CDR2 YNNKEL (reference sequence). The CDR3 runs 14 residues. The CDR3 DNA is TGTGCCAGCAGCCCCCGGGGGCGGGTTTATGGCTACACCTTC. This gives the protein CASSPRGRVYGYTF.

The V and J genes are TRBV27 and TRBJ2-7; D possibly corresponds to TRBD2 (6 bases). Germline-derived CDR1 and CDR2 are MNHEY and SMNVEV (reference sequence). The CDR3 is made up of 12 amino acids. V was trimmed by 3 bases and J by 6 bases, leaving 9 bases between them. The DNA for the CDR3 is TGTGCCAGCAGTTTGCGGGGCCGCGAGCAGTACTTC. Encoded protein: CASSLRGREQYF.

This clonotype has only a few counts. This chain joins TRBV6-2 or TRBV6-3 and TRBJ1-4; 7 bases map to TRBD1. V gave up 4 bases and J gave up 5 bases; unmatched junction bases: 4. CDR1 MNHEY and CDR2 SVGEGT come from the germline V gene. There are 14 residues in the CDR3. The CDR3: CASSFGTANEKLFF. DNA for the CDR3: TGTGCCAGCAGTTTCGGGACAGCAAATGAAAAACTGTTTTTT.

This clonotype has more than one count but fewer than ten. The rearrangement uses TRBV5-1 and TRBJ2-5, with 7 bases lining up with TRBD1. Germline-derived CDR1 and CDR2 are SGHRS and YFSETQ. The CDR3 spans 14 residues. The J segment lost 3 bases and the V segment lost 4 bases, leaving 6 bases of the junction unmatched. The CDR3 sequence: CASSPRDSEETQYF. CDR3 bases: TGCGCCAGCAGCCCTCGGGACAGCGAAGAGACCCAGTACTTC.

The chain is built from TRBV2 and TRBJ2-3, with 11 bases lining up with TRBD2. V lost 8 bases to trimming and J lost 4 bases; unmatched junction nucleotides: 5. Per germline, CDR1 SNHLY and CDR2 FYNNEI. The CDR3 runs to 14 residues. This chain's CDR3 is CASQLAGGPDTQYF. The CDR3 DNA reads TGTGCCAGCCAGCTAGCGGGGGGACCAGATACGCAGTATTTT. Looking up the rest from reference TRBV2 and TRBJ2-3 gives the full variable domain: EPEVTQTPSHQVTQMGQEVILRCVPISNHLYFYWYRQILGQKVEFLVSFYNNEISEKSEIFDDQFSVERPDGSNFTLKIRSTKLEDSAMYFCASQLAGGPDTQYFGPGTRLTVL.

This sequence joins TRBV6-1 and TRBJ2-7; TRBD2 aligns across 7 bases. Per germline, CDR1 MNHNS and CDR2 SASEGT. V shed 5 bases, J shed 2 bases, and the junction held 9 bases outside the gene matches. The CDR3 consists of 15 residues. For the CDR3, the DNA is TGTGCCAGCAGTCTGGGGGGGACGGTAACCTACGAGCAGTACTTC. Translation gives CASSLGGTVTYEQYF.

The CDR3 loop is CASSYPQVGSGELFF. The CDR3 DNA reads TGTGCCAGCAGTTACCCCCAGGTGGGGAGCGGGGAGCTGTTTTTT. The rearrangement links TRBV6-2 or TRBV6-3 to TRBJ2-2; D might be TRBD2 (5 bases). Germline lookup yields CDR1 MNHEY and CDR2 SVGEGT. This CDR3 region has 15 residues. The ends were cut back, 2 bases at V and 7 bases at J, with 14 bases in the middle.

This clonotype was seen at least ten times. The CDR3 spells CSALDRADNEQFF. DNA of the CDR3: TGCAGTGCCTTGGACAGGGCCGACAATGAGCAGTTCTTC. The rearrangement uses TRBV20-1 and TRBJ2-1; 8 bases map to TRBD1. With V trimmed by 6 bases and J by 5 bases, 6 bases remained unmatched. The CDR3 consists of 13 residues. Germline CDR1 reads DFQATT; CDR2 reads SNEGSKA (reference sequence).

This clonotype was recorded a few times. The V gene is TRBV7-3, the J gene TRBJ2-3, with a tentative D call TRBD1 (6 bases). The V end was cut by 0 bases, the J end by 5 bases, with 15 bases between. The CDR3 is 16 amino acids. The germline CDR1 and CDR2 sequences are SGHTA and FQGTGA. CDR3 bases: TGTGCCAGCAGCTTAACTATGGCTAGCAGGGGAGATACGCAGTATTTT. Encoded protein: CASSLTMASRGDTQYF. The variable domain in full, completed from reference TRBV7-3 and TRBJ2-3, reads GAGVSQTPSNKVTEKGKYVELRCDPISGHTALYWYRQSLGQGPEFLIYFQGTGAADDSGLPNDRFFAVRPEGSVSTLKIQRTERGDSAVYLCASSLTMASRGDTQYFGPGTRLTVL.

This clonotype came up many times. The genes are TRBV6-1 and TRBJ2-7; D unresolved. The V end lost 5 bases, the J end lost 2 bases, and 13 bases lay between the germline ends. Germline CDR1 reads MNHNS; CDR2 reads SASEGT. The CDR3 extends over 14 amino acids. The CDR3 here is CASSTQPWTYEQYF. The CDR3 bases are TGTGCCAGCAGTACCCAGCCATGGACCTACGAGCAGTACTTC.

V is TRBV3-1 and J is TRBJ2-2; no reliable D call. Trimming removed 1 base at V and 3 bases at J, with 18 bases between. This CDR3 has 18 residues. Germline values: CDR1 LGHDT, CDR2 YNNKEL (reference sequence). The CDR3 nucleotides read TGTGCCAGCAGCCAAGTTATCACGGGCAGATTATACACCGGGGAGCTGTTTTTT. This sequence encodes CASSQVITGRLYTGELFF.

This clonotype turned up a few times. CDR3 sequence: CSARSFQDTEAFF. In DNA form, the CDR3 reads TGCAGTGCTAGAAGCTTCCAGGATACTGAAGCTTTCTTT. The chain links TRBV20-1 to TRBJ1-1; D gene ambiguous. The CDR3 runs to 13 residues. Trimming pared 2 bases from V and 5 bases from J, leaving 12 bases between. Germline V lookup: CDR1 DFQATT, CDR2 SNEGSKA (reference sequence).

Many counts were recorded for this clonotype. The chain joins TRBV6-1 to TRBJ2-5; D might be TRBD2 (5 bases). Germline V gene lookup returns CDR1 MNHNS and CDR2 SASEGT. The CDR3 contains 14 residues. V dropped 2 bases and J dropped 1 base, with 8 bases sitting between them. CDR3 amino acids: CASSESGTQETQYF. The DNA of the CDR3 is TGTGCCAGCAGTGAATCGGGAACCCAAGAGACCCAGTACTTC.

This clonotype showed up just a few times. The chain recombines TRBV4-1 with TRBJ1-6, with 9 bases fitting TRBD1. The ends lost 1 base at V and 5 bases at J; junction bases unmatched: 0. The CDR3 extends over 15 amino acids. Germline V gene sequence: CDR1 MGHRA, CDR2 YSYEKL. The DNA of the CDR3 is TGCGCCAGCAGCCAAGGGACAGGGGATAATTCACCCCTCCACTTT. Translating gives CASSQGTGDNSPLHF.

This clonotype was counted between two and nine times. The V and J genes are TRBV7-9 and TRBJ1-3; D is possibly TRBD1 (6 bases). With 1 base removed from V and 2 bases from J, the gap between germline ends came to 27 bases. Germline V gives CDR1 SEHNR, CDR2 FQNEAQ (reference sequence). The CDR3 has 21 amino acids. The CDR3 spells CASSLVGGAGRFLTPGNTIYF. CDR3 coding DNA: TGTGCCAGCAGCTTAGTTGGGGGGGCCGGGCGCTTCCTTACCCCTGGAAACACCATATATTTT.

This clonotype was detected many times. V is TRBV27 and J is TRBJ2-7; D remains unclear. Trimming pared 4 bases from V and 2 bases from J, leaving 15 bases between. This CDR3 spans 15 amino acids. The germline V gene encodes CDR1 MNHEY and CDR2 SMNVEV (reference sequence). The CDR3 reads CASSSPDGTTYEQYF. DNA for the CDR3: TGTGCCAGCAGTTCTCCCGACGGTACGACCTACGAGCAGTACTTC.

This clonotype was detected ten times or more. V and J are TRBV10-3 and TRBJ1-5; possibly TRBD1 for D (5 bases). This CDR3 contains 15 residues. Trimming shortened V by 2 bases and J by 2 bases, and 10 bases separated the two germline ends. CDR1 and CDR2 (germline): ENHRY, SYGVKD. The CDR3 loop reads CAISEAGLGNQPQHF. For the CDR3, the DNA is TGTGCCATCAGTGAGGCAGGGCTTGGCAATCAGCCCCAGCATTTT.

This clonotype was seen a handful of times. The rearrangement joins TRBV5-1 to TRBJ2-5, with TRBD2 identical over 7 bases. From germline, CDR1 is SGHRS and CDR2 YFSETQ. With 3 bases clipped from V and 3 bases from J, the junction kept 5 bases outside the gene matches. The CDR3 runs 14 residues. The CDR3 spells CASSSLARKETQYF. In nucleotides, the CDR3 is TGCGCCAGCAGCTCACTAGCGCGGAAAGAGACCCAGTACTTC.